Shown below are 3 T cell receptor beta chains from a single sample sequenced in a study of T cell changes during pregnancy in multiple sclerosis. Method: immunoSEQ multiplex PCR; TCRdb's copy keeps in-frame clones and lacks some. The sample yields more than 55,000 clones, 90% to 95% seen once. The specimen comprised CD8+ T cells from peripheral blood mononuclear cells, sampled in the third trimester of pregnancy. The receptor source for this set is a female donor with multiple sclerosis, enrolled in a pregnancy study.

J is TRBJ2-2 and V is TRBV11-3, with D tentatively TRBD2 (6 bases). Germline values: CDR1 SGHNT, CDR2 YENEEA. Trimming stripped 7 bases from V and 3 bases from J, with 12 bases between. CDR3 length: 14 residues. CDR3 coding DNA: TGTGCCAGCAAGGAGGGATCCGACACCGGGGAGCTGTTTTTT. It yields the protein CASKEGSDTGELFF.

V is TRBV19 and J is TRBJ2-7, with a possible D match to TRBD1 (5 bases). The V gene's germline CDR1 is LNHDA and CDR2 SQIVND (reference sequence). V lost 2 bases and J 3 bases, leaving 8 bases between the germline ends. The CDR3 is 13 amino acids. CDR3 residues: CASSITGGYEQYF. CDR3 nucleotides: TGTGCCAGTAGTATAACAGGCGGCTACGAGCAGTACTTC.

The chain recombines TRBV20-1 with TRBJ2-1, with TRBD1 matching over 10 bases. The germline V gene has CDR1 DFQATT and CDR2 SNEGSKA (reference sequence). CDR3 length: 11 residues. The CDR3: CRGTGDNEQFF. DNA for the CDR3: TGCAGGGGGACAGGGGACAATGAGCAGTTCTTC.